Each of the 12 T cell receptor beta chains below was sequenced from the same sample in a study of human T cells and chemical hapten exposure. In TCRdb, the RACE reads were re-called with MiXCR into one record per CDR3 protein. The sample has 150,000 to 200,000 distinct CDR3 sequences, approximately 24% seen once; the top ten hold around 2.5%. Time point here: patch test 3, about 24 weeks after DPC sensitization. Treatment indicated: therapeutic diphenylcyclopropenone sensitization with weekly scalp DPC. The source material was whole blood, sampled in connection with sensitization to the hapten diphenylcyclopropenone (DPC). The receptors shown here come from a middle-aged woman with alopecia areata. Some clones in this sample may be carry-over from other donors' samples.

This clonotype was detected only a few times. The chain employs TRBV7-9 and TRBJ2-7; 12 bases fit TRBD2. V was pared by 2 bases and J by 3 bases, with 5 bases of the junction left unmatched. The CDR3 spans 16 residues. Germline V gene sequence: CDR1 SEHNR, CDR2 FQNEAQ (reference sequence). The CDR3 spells CASSLSPTSGSYEQYF. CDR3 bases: TGTGCCAGCAGCTTATCCCCGACTAGCGGGAGCTACGAGCAGTACTTC. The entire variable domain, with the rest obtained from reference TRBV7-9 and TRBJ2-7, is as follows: DTGVSQNPRHKITKRGQNVTFRCDPISEHNRLYWYRQTLGQGPEFLTYFQNEAQLEKSRLLSDRFSAERPKGSFSTLEIQRTEQGDSAMYLCASSLSPTSGSYEQYFGPGTRLTVT.

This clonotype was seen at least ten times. The CDR3 DNA reads as TGTGCCAGCAGTTTATTGGGTACTTACAATGAGCAGTTCTTC. Translated: CASSLLGTYNEQFF. This sequence joins TRBV28 and TRBJ2-1; D is undetermined. CDR3 length equals 14 residues. Trimming shortened V by 1 base and J by 4 bases, and 8 bases separated the two germline ends. Germline assignment: CDR1 MDHEN and CDR2 SYDVKM.

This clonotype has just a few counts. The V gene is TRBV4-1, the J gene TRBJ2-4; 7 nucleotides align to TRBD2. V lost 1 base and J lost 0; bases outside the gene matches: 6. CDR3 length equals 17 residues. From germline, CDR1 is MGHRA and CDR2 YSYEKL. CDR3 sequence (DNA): TGCGCCAGCAGCCAAGCTCCCAGGGAGGGAGCCAAAAACATTCAGTACTTC. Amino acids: CASSQAPREGAKNIQYF.

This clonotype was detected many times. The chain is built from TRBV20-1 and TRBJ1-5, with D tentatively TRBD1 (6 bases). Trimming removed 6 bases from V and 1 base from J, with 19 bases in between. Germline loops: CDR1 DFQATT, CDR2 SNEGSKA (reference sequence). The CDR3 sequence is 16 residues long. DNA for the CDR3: TGCAGTGCAAACCAAAGAGGGGGGACAAGCAATCAGCCCCAGCATTTT. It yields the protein CSANQRGGTSNQPQHF.

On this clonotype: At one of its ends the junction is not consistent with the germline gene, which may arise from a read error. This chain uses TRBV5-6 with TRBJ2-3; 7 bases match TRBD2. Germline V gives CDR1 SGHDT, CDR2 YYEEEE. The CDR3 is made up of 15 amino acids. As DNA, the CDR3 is TGTGTCAGCTGCTGGGGGGGATGGGGCACAGATACGCAGTATTTT. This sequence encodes CVSCWGGWGTDTQYF.

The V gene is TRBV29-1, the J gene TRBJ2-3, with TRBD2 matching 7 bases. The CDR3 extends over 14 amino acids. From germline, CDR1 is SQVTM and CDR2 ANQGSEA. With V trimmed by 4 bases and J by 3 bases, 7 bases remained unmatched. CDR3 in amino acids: CSVVEGGPTDTQYF. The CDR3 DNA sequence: TGCAGCGTTGTGGAGGGAGGGCCGACAGATACGCAGTATTTT.

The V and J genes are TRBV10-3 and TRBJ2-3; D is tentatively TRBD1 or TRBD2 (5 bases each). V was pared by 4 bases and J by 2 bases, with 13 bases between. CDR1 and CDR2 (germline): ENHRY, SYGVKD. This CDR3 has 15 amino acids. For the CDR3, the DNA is TGTGCCATCAGTGGCCGGGACCAAATCACAGATACGCAGTATTTT. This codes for CAISGRDQITDTQYF.

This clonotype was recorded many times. This chain's CDR3 is CGAGYGYTF. CDR3 in DNA: TGCGGGGCCGGTTATGGCTACACCTTC. The chain employs TRBV20-1 and TRBJ1-2; maybe TRBD1 (5 bases). This CDR3 comprises 9 residues. CDR1 and CDR2 from the germline V gene are DFQATT and SNEGSKA (reference sequence).

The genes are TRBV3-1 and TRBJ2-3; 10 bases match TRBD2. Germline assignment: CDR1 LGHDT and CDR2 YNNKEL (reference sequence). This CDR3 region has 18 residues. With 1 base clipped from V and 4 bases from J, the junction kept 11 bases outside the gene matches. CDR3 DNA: TGTGCCAGCAGCCAAGCTATTAAAGCCGGACTAGCGGCAGATACGCAGTATTTT. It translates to CASSQAIKAGLAADTQYF.

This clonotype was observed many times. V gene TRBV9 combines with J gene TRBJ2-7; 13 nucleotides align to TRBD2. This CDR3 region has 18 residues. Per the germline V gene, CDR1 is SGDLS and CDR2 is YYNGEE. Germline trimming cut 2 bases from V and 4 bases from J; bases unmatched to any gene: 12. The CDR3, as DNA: TGTGCCAGCAGCGTCCGCCGGACTAGCGGGAGTAAGGGGTACGAGCAGTACTTC. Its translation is CASSVRRTSGSKGYEQYF.

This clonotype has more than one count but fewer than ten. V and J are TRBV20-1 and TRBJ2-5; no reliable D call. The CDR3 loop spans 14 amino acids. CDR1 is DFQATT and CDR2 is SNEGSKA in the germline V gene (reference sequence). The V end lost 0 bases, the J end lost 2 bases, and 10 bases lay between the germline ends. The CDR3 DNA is TGCAGTGCTAGAGAGGGCAGACCTCAAGAGACCCAGTACTTC. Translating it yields CSAREGRPQETQYF.

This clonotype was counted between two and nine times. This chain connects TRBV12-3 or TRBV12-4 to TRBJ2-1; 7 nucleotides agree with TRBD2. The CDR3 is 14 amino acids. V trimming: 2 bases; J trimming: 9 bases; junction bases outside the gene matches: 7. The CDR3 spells CASSLSTSAGEQFF. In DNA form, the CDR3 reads TGTGCCAGCAGTTTATCTACTAGCGCGGGTGAGCAGTTCTTC.